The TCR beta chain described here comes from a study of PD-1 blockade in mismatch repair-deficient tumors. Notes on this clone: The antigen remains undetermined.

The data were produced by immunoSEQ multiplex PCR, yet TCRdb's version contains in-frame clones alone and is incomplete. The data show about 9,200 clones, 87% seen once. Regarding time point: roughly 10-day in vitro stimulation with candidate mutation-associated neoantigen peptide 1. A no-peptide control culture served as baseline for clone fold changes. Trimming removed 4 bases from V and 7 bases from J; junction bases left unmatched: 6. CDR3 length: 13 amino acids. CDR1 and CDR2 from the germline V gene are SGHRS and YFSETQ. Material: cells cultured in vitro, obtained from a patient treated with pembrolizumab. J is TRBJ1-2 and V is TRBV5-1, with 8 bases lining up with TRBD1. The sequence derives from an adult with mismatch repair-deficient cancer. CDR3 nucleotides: TGCGCCAGCAGCATCGGACAGGGTGGTGGCTACACCTTC. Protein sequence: CASSIGQGGGYTF. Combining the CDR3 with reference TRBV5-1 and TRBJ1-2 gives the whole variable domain KAGVTQTPRYLIKTRGQQVTLSCSPISGHRSVSWYQQTPGQGLQFLFEYFSETQRNKGNFPGRFSGRQFSNSRSEMNVSTLELGDSALYLCASSIGQGGGYTFGSGTRLTVV.